A single sample gave rise to the 30 T cell receptor beta chains below, sequenced in a study of blood T cell repertoires in COVID-19. This table comes from immunoSEQ multiplex PCR, and its TCRdb copy is limited to in-frame clones, with some not included. The profile shows 120,000 to 150,000 clones, approximately 88% of them singletons. Specimen: peripheral blood. The receptors were gathered from a human donor in a cohort sampled during active COVID-19.

V is TRBV5-6 and J is TRBJ2-3, with TRBD2 matching 11 bases. Looked up from germline, CDR1 is SGHDT and CDR2 is YYEEEE. The CDR3 spans 16 residues. The ends lost 3 bases at V and 3 bases at J; junction bases unmatched: 6. The CDR3, as DNA: TGTGCCAGCAGCTCCCTACTAGCGGGGGAGACAGATACGCAGTATTTT. This codes for CASSSLLAGETDTQYF.

The gene calls are TRBV19 and TRBJ2-7; 7 bases fit TRBD1. With V trimmed by 6 bases and J by 3 bases, 8 bases remained unmatched. The CDR3 extends over 14 amino acids. Per the germline V gene, CDR1 is LNHDA and CDR2 is SQIVND (reference sequence). CDR3 sequence reads: CASSCGQVVYEQYF. Written as DNA, the CDR3 is TGTGCCAGTAGCTGTGGACAGGTGGTCTACGAGCAGTACTTC.

J is TRBJ1-5 and V is TRBV19, with 11 bases identical to TRBD1. Germline values: CDR1 LNHDA, CDR2 SQIVND (reference sequence). The length of the CDR3 is 14 residues. Trimming at V came to 6 bases and at J to 6 bases, leaving 4 bases not matched to a gene. The DNA for the CDR3 is TGTGCCAGTAGCGGGACAGGGGGTAGTCAGCCCCAGCATTTT. As protein: CASSGTGGSQPQHF.

The rearrangement uses TRBV2 and TRBJ2-3; 12 bases fit TRBD2. V lost 2 bases, J lost 1 base, and 1 base stayed unmatched. Germline CDR1 is SNHLY and CDR2 is FYNNEI. This CDR3 has 16 residues. CDR3: CASSELAGGRTDTQYF. CDR3 bases: TGTGCCAGCAGTGAACTAGCGGGGGGGCGCACAGATACGCAGTATTTT.

The chain couples TRBV7-3 to TRBJ1-2; D is unresolved. The CDR3 runs 13 residues. The germline V gene encodes CDR1 SGHTA and CDR2 FQGTGA. Trimming removed 6 bases from V and 0 bases from J, with 8 bases in between. CDR3 coding DNA: TGTGCCAGCAGTGACGGGGCTAACTATGGCTACACCTTC. Protein sequence: CASSDGANYGYTF.

This clone occurred once. The chain is built from TRBV15 and TRBJ1-1; D gene uncertain. The CDR3 is 15 amino acids. V lost 0 bases and J 5 bases, leaving 13 bases between the germline ends. The germline V gene encodes CDR1 LNHNV and CDR2 YYDKDF (reference sequence). In nucleotides, the CDR3 is TGTGCCACCAGCAGAGATCGAGAGAGCCGAACTGAAGCTTTCTTT. It encodes CATSRDRESRTEAFF.

J is TRBJ2-2 and V is TRBV4-1; TRBD2 matches 8 bases. V lost 2 bases, J lost 5 bases, and 10 bases stayed unmatched. CDR1 is MGHRA, CDR2 YSYEKL, per germline. The CDR3 extends over 17 amino acids. The CDR3 DNA is TGCGCCAGCAGCCAAACCCCCCCGGGAGGGGGGACCGGGGAGCTGTTTTTT. Encoded protein: CASSQTPPGGGTGELFF.

The chain links TRBV5-1 to TRBJ1-1, with D uncertain. Trimming removed 0 bases at V and 0 bases at J, with 3 bases between. Germline V CDR1 and CDR2: SGHRS, YFSETQ. CDR3 length: 13 amino acids. The DNA for the CDR3 is TGCGCCAGCAGCTTGGCCGTGAACACTGAAGCTTTCTTT. Amino acids: CASSLAVNTEAFF. Using reference TRBV5-1 and TRBJ1-1 for the parts outside the CDR3, the full variable domain is KAGVTQTPRYLIKTRGQQVTLSCSPISGHRSVSWYQQTPGQGLQFLFEYFSETQRNKGNFPGRFSGRQFSNSRSEMNVSTLELGDSALYLCASSLAVNTEAFFGQGTRLTVV.

The chain employs TRBV19 and TRBJ1-1; D remains ambiguous. The CDR3 is 14 residues long. Per germline, CDR1 LNHDA and CDR2 SQIVND (reference sequence). Deletions cut 5 bases from V and 0 bases from J, with 10 bases between. This CDR3 reads CASSLQTMNTEAFF. CDR3 nucleotide sequence: TGTGCCAGTAGTCTTCAAACAATGAACACTGAAGCTTTCTTT.

The rearrangement links TRBV7-9 to TRBJ2-1, with 15 bases matching TRBD2. V shed 4 bases, J shed 3 bases, and the junction held 7 bases outside the gene matches. The germline CDR1 and CDR2 sequences are SEHNR and FQNEAQ (reference sequence). The CDR3 length is 18 residues. The CDR3 bases are TGTGCCAGCAGCTCGGGGACTAGCGGGAGGAGGGGCTACAATGAGCAGTTCTTC. It is translated as CASSSGTSGRRGYNEQFF. The full variable domain, completed using reference TRBV7-9 and TRBJ2-1, is DTGVSQNPRHKITKRGQNVTFRCDPISEHNRLYWYRQTLGQGPEFLTYFQNEAQLEKSRLLSDRFSAERPKGSFSTLEIQRTEQGDSAMYLCASSSGTSGRRGYNEQFFGPGTRLTVL.

V usage is TRBV18 and J usage is TRBJ2-7; 9 bases align to TRBD1. Germline CDR1 reads KGHSH; CDR2 reads LQKENI. Losses at the gene ends were 3 bases for V and 2 bases for J; bases not matched to a gene: 8. This CDR3 comprises 16 residues. This chain's CDR3 is CASSPSGTGLTYEQYV. The CDR3 nucleotides are TGTGCCAGCTCACCGTCCGGGACAGGGTTAACCTACGAGCAGTACGTC.

The V call is TRBV30, the J call TRBJ2-3; possible D gene TRBD1, 6 bases. Germline V gene lookup returns CDR1 GTSNPN and CDR2 SVGIG (reference sequence). The CDR3 is 12 amino acids. The V and J ends lost 1 base and 7 bases respectively, with 9 bases between them. CDR3 in DNA: TGTGCCTGGAGTGGAGGGGGTAATACGCAGTATTTT. Translated, it gives CAWSGGGNTQYF. Based on the CDR3 plus reference TRBV30 and TRBJ2-3, the full variable domain is SQTIHQWPATLVQPVGSPLSLECTVEGTSNPNLYWYRQAAGRGLQLLFYSVGIGQISSEVPQNLSASRPQDRQFILSSKKLLLSDSGFYLCAWSGGGNTQYFGPGTRLTVL.

The chain joins TRBV5-1 to TRBJ1-1; maybe TRBD1 (5 bases). The V gene's germline CDR1 is SGHRS and CDR2 YFSETQ. V was clipped by 4 bases and J by 3 bases, with 16 bases between them. CDR3 length: 15 amino acids. CDR3 protein: CASSTGTAVDTEAFF. The CDR3 region has the DNA TGCGCCAGCAGCACCGGGACTGCCGTTGACACTGAAGCTTTCTTT.

The chain uses TRBV7-2 and TRBJ1-2; 9 nucleotides agree with TRBD1. CDR3 length: 15 residues. Germline V lookup: CDR1 SGHTA, CDR2 FQGNSA. Germline trimming cut 1 base from V and 5 bases from J; bases unmatched to any gene: 5. CDR3: CASSLGTGEGYGYTF. In DNA form, the CDR3 reads TGTGCCAGCAGCTTAGGGACAGGGGAGGGGTATGGCTACACCTTC.

This clone was found a few times. The chain couples TRBV3-1 (or the pseudogene TRBV3-2) to TRBJ2-5; 10 nucleotides line up with TRBD2. V was pared by 9 bases and J by 4 bases, with 11 bases of the junction left unmatched. The CDR3 is made up of 15 amino acids. In germline, CDR1 is LGHDT, CDR2 YNNKEL (reference sequence). CDR3 nucleotide sequence: TGTGCCAGTGCAACGCGAAGCGGGGGGGGAGAGACCCAGTACTTC. This codes for CASATRSGGGETQYF.

This rearrangement joins TRBV16 to TRBJ1-6; no clear D gene. CDR1 KGHSY and CDR2 FQNENV come from the germline V gene. V was pared by 7 bases and J by 9 bases, with 19 bases between. The CDR3 loop spans 15 amino acids. In nucleotides, the CDR3 is TGTGCCAGCACCCGCCGTTGGGTTGGAGGTTCACCCCTCCACTTT. Protein sequence: CASTRRWVGGSPLHF.

There are a few counts of this clone. V is TRBV18 and J is TRBJ2-2; a weak D match, TRBD2 (5 bases). Germline loops: CDR1 KGHSH, CDR2 LQKENI. The CDR3 is made up of 16 amino acids. Trimming took off 2 bases at V and 3 bases at J, with 13 bases between the two ends. CDR3 in DNA: TGTGCCAGCTCACCAGTGCGGGTTGGCGACACCGGGGAGCTGTTTTTT. Translated, it gives CASSPVRVGDTGELFF. Based on the CDR3 plus reference TRBV18 and TRBJ2-2, the full variable domain is NAGVMQNPRHLVRRRGQEARLRCSPMKGHSHVYWYRQLPEEGLKFMVYLQKENIIDESGMPKERFSAEFPKEGPSILRIQQVVRGDSAAYFCASSPVRVGDTGELFFGEGSRLTVL.

This chain links TRBV28 with TRBJ2-2; D not resolved. CDR3 length: 12 amino acids. Trimming left V 10 bases short and J 5 bases short, with 11 bases between. Germline V CDR1 and CDR2: MDHEN, SYDVKM. The CDR3 protein is CAIQDGTGELFF. CDR3 coding DNA: TGTGCCATCCAGGATGGGACCGGGGAGCTGTTTTTT.

The chain uses TRBV5-1 and TRBJ2-2, with 8 positions matching TRBD2. CDR3 length: 15 residues. Unmatched junction bases numbered 5, after V lost 3 bases and J lost 4 bases. In germline, CDR1 is SGHRS, CDR2 YFSETQ. The CDR3 bases are TGCGCCAGCAGCTGGACGGGAGGGGGCACCGGGGAGCTGTTTTTT. It specifies CASSWTGGGTGELFF.

Only a few counts were recorded for this clone. The rearrangement links TRBV6-5 to TRBJ1-2, with D possibly matching TRBD1 (6 bases). Germline CDR1 MNHEY, CDR2 SVGAGI. Trimming took 7 bases from V and 4 from J, leaving 16 bases between them. The CDR3 has 14 residues. The CDR3 reads CASTPKGVGYGYTF. The CDR3 DNA sequence: TGTGCCAGCACCCCGAAGGGGGTTGGCTATGGCTACACCTTC.

The V and J genes are TRBV28 and TRBJ2-2; D is possibly TRBD1 (8 bases). Trimming took 4 bases from V and 4 from J, leaving 16 bases between them. The CDR3 has 16 residues. Germline-derived CDR1 and CDR2 are MDHEN and SYDVKM. The CDR3 protein is CASSSPAGQVTGELFF. The CDR3 DNA is TGTGCCAGCAGTTCCCCAGCGGGACAGGTCACCGGGGAGCTGTTTTTT. The variable domain in full, with the rest retrieved from reference TRBV28 and TRBJ2-2, is DVKVTQSSRYLVKRTGEKVFLECVQDMDHENMFWYRQDPGLGLRLIYFSYDVKMKEKGDIPEGYSVSREKKERFSLILESASTNQTSMYLCASSSPAGQVTGELFFGEGSRLTVL.

This chain uses TRBV30 with TRBJ2-5; the match to TRBD2 covers 14 bases. The V gene end was trimmed by 4 bases and the J gene end by 4 bases; junction bases not matched to a gene: 8. The CDR3 covers 16 residues. In germline, CDR1 is GTSNPN, CDR2 SVGIG (reference sequence). CDR3 sequence (DNA): TGTGCCTGGACCCCGGGACTAGCGGGAGTGGCAGAGACCCAGTACTTC. It specifies CAWTPGLAGVAETQYF.

V gene TRBV3-1 (or the pseudogene TRBV3-2) combines with J gene TRBJ1-4; TRBD1 aligns across 7 bases. The CDR3 runs to 14 residues. Unmatched junction bases numbered 3, after V lost 4 bases and J lost 4 bases. CDR1 is LGHDT, CDR2 YNNKEL, per germline (reference sequence). The DNA for the CDR3 is TGTGCCAGCAGCCGCAGACAGGGTAATGAAAAACTGTTTTTT. Protein sequence: CASSRRQGNEKLFF.

The rearrangement joins TRBV10-3 to TRBJ1-1; D gene unclear. CDR3 length: 13 residues. Trimming left V 6 bases short and J 10 bases short, with 18 bases between. The V gene's germline CDR1 is ENHRY and CDR2 SYGVKD. CDR3 sequence (DNA): TGTGCCATCAGACCAGACCGACCCGGGGTAGCTTTCTTT. Residues: CAIRPDRPGVAFF.

CDR3 sequence (DNA): TGTGCCAGTAGTATAAAGGGGGGGACTTACAATGAGCAGTTCTTC. It encodes CASSIKGGTYNEQFF. The rearrangement uses TRBV19 and TRBJ2-1; tentatively, D is TRBD2 (7 bases). The CDR3 sequence is 15 residues long. V lost 2 bases and J lost 4, with 12 bases in between. Germline loops: CDR1 LNHDA, CDR2 SQIVND (reference sequence).

This clone was recorded a few times. The J gene is TRBJ2-7, the V gene TRBV10-1, with 10 bases identical to TRBD2. The CDR3 covers 16 residues. Per germline, CDR1 WNHNN and CDR2 SYGVQD (reference sequence). Trimming at V came to 3 bases and at J to 7 bases, leaving 12 bases not matched to a gene. The CDR3 nucleotides are TGCGCCAGCAGTGAAAACGACCTAGCGGGAGCGGGTGAGCAGTACGTC. This sequence encodes CASSENDLAGAGEQYV.

The chain has TRBV29-1 and TRBJ2-1; TRBD2 agrees at 11 bases. The CDR3 covers 17 residues. V shed 2 bases and J 7 bases; nucleotides not matched to a gene: 13. Germline V CDR1 and CDR2: SQVTM, ANQGSEA. The CDR3 spells CSVEPRGSGGAYNEQFF. Here the CDR3 DNA reads TGCAGCGTTGAACCCCGGGGTAGCGGGGGGGCATATAATGAGCAGTTCTTC.

The chain recombines TRBV5-6 with TRBJ1-4; a possible D gene is TRBD1 (6 bases). Trimming shortened V by 3 bases and J by 3 bases, and 21 bases separated the two germline ends. Germline loops: CDR1 SGHDT, CDR2 YYEEEE. CDR3 length: 18 residues. The CDR3 nucleotides read TGTGCCAGCAGCTCACTCAGGGGTCAGAGGTGGGCTAATGAAAAACTGTTTTTT. Protein sequence: CASSSLRGQRWANEKLFF.

The J gene is TRBJ1-4, the V gene TRBV4-2; TRBD1 aligns across 7 bases. CDR3 length: 14 residues. Looked up from germline, CDR1 is LGHNA and CDR2 is YNFKEQ. With 5 bases clipped from V and 6 bases from J, the junction kept 6 bases outside the gene matches. The CDR3 nucleotides read TGTGCCAGCAGCAAACAGGGGTTTCATGAAAAACTGTTTTTT. It encodes CASSKQGFHEKLFF.

The chain combines TRBV6-5 with TRBJ1-5; a weak D match, TRBD1 (6 bases). The CDR3 runs 15 residues. Trimming left V 6 bases short and J 3 bases short, with 15 bases between. Germline V gene lookup returns CDR1 MNHEY and CDR2 SVGAGI. The DNA of the CDR3 is TGTGCCAGCAGCCGAACAGGGATGACCAATCAGCCCCAGCATTTT. This codes for CASSRTGMTNQPQHF.